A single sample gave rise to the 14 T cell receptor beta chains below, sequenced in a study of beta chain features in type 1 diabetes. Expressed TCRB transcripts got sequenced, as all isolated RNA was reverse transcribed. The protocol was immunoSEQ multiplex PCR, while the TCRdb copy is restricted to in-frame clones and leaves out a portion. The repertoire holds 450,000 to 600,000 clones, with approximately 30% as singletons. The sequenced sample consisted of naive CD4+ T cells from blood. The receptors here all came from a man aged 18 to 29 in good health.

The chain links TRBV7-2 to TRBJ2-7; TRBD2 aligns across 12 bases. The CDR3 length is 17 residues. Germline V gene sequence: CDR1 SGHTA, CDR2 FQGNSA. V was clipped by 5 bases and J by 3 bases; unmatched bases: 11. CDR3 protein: CASSTRTSGTDVYEQYF. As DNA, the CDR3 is TGTGCCAGCAGCACACGGACTAGCGGGACTGACGTCTACGAGCAGTACTTC.

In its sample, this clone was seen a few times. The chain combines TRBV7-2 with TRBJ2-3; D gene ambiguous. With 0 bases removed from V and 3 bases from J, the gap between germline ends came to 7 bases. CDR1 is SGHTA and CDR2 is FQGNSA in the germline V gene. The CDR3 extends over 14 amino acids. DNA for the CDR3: TGTGCCAGCAGCTTAGCGGCACGGACAGATACGCAGTATTTT. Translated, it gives CASSLAARTDTQYF.

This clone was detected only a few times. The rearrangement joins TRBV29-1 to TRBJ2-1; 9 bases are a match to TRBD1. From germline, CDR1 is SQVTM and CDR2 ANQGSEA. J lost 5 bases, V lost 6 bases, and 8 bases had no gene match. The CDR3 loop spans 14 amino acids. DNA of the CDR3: TGCAGCGTGGTCCGGGACAGGGCTAACAATGAGCAGTTCTTC. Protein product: CSVVRDRANNEQFF.

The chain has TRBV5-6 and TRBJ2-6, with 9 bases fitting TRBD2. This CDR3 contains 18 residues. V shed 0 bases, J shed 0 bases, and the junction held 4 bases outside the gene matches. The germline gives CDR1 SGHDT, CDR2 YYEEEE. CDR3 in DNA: TGTGCCAGCAGCTTGGGCCTAGCGGGAAACTCTGGGGCCAACGTCCTGACTTTC. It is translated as CASSLGLAGNSGANVLTF.

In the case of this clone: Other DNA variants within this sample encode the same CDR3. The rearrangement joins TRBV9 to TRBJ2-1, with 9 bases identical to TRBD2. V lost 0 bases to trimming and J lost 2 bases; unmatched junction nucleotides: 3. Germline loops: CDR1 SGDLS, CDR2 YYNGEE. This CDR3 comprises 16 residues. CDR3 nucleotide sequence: TGTGCCAGCAGCGTAGCTAGCGGGACAACCTACAATGAGCAGTTCTTC. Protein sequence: CASSVASGTTYNEQFF.

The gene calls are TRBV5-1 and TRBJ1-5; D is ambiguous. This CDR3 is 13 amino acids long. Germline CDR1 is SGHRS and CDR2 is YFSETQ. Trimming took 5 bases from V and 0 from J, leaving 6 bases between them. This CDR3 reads CASREDSNQPQHF. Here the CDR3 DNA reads TGCGCCAGCAGGGAAGATAGCAATCAGCCCCAGCATTTT.

The CDR3 spells CASSLREGRDEQYF. As DNA, the CDR3 is TGTGCCAGCAGCTTAAGGGAGGGACGGGACGAGCAGTACTTC. The V and J genes are TRBV7-9 and TRBJ2-7, with 7 bases aligning to TRBD2. The length of the CDR3 is 14 residues. V lost 2 bases to trimming and J lost 5 bases; unmatched junction nucleotides: 6. Germline CDR1 SEHNR, CDR2 FQNEAQ (reference sequence). The full variable domain, its missing parts supplied by reference TRBV7-9 and TRBJ2-7, is DTGVSQNPRHKITKRGQNVTFRCDPISEHNRLYWYRQTLGQGPEFLTYFQNEAQLEKSRLLSDRFSAERPKGSFSTLEIQRTEQGDSAMYLCASSLREGRDEQYFGPGTRLTVT.

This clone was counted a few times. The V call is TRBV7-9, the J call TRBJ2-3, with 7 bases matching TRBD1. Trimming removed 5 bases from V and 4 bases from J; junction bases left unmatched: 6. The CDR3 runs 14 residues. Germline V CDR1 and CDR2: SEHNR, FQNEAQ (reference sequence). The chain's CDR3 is CASSPGQVPDTQYF. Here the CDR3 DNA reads TGTGCCAGCAGCCCCGGACAGGTTCCAGATACGCAGTATTTT.

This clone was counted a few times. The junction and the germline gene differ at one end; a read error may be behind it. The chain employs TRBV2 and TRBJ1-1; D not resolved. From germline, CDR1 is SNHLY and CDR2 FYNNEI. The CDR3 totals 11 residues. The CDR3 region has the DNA TGTGCCAGCAGTGATCTTTATCGGGATACATTT. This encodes CASSDLYRDTF.

CDR3 amino acids: CASSVGRSTDTQYF. CDR3 nucleotides: TGTGCCAGCAGTGTAGGCAGGAGCACAGATACGCAGTATTTT. The genes are TRBV2 and TRBJ2-3, with D unresolved. The V end was cut by 4 bases, the J end by 0 bases, with 8 bases between. This CDR3 is 14 amino acids long. Germline V gene data show CDR1 as SNHLY and CDR2 as FYNNEI.

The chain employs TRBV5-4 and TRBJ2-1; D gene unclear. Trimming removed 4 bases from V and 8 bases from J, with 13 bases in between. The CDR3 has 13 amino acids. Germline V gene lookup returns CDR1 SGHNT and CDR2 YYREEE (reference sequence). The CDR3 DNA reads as TGTGCCAGCAGCACAACCCGAGTTGATGAGCAGTTCTTC. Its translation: CASSTTRVDEQFF.

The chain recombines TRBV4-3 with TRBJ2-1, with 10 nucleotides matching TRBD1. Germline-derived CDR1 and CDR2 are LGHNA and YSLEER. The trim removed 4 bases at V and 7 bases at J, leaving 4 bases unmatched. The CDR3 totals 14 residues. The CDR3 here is CASSLGTGVNEQFF. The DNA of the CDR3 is TGCGCCAGCAGCCTGGGGACAGGGGTGAATGAGCAGTTCTTC.

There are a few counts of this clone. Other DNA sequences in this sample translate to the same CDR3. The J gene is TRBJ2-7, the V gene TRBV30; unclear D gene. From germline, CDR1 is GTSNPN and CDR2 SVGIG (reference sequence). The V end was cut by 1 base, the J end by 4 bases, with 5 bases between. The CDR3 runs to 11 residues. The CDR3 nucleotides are TGTGCCTGGAGTGGTGGTTACGAGCAGTACTTC. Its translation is CAWSGGYEQYF. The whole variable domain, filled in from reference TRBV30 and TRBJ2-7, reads SQTIHQWPATLVQPVGSPLSLECTVEGTSNPNLYWYRQAAGRGLQLLFYSVGIGQISSEVPQNLSASRPQDRQFILSSKKLLLSDSGFYLCAWSGGYEQYFGPGTRLTVT.

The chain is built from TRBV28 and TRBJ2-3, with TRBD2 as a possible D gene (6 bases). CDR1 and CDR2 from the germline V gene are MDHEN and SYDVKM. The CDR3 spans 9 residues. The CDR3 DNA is TGTTCGAGCGGGGATACGCAGTATTTT. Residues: CSSGDTQYF.